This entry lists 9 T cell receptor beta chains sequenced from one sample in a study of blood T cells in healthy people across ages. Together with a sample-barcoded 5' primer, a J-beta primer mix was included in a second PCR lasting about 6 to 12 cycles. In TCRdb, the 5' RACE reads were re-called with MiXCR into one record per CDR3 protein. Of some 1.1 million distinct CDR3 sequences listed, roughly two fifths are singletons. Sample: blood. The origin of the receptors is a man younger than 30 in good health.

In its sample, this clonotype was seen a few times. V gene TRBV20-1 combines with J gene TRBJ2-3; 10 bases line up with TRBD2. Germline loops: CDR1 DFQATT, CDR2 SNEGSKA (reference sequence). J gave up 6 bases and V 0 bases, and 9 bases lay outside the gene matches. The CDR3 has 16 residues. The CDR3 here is CSAREVLAGAGDTQYF. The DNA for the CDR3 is TGCAGTGCTAGAGAAGTCCTAGCGGGGGCTGGGGATACGCAGTATTTT.

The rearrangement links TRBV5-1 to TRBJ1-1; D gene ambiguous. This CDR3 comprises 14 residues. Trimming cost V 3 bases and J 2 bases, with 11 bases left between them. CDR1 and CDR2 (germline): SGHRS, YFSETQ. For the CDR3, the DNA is TGCGCCAGCAGCTCCCTTGACCATAACACTGAAGCTTTCTTT. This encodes CASSSLDHNTEAFF.

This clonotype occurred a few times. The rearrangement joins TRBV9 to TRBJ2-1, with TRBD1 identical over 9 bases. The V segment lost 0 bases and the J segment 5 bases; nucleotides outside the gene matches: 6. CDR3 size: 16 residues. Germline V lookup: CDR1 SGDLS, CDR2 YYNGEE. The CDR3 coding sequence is TGTGCCAGCAGCGTAGATGCTTGGACAGGGGACAATGAGCAGTTCTTC. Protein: CASSVDAWTGDNEQFF.

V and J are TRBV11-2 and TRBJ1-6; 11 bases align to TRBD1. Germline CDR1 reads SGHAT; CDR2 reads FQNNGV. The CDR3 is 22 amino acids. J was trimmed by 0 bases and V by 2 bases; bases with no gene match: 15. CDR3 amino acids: CASSLRGQGGLPVDSYNSPLHF. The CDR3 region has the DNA TGTGCCAGCAGCTTAAGGGGACAGGGGGGACTACCGGTGGACTCCTATAATTCACCCCTCCACTTT.

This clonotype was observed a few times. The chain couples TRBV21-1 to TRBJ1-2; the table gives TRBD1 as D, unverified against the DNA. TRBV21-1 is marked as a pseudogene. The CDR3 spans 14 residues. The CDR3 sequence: CASSKCPGGYGYTF. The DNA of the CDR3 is TGTGCCAGCAGCAAGTGTCCAGGGGGCTATGGCTACACCTTC.

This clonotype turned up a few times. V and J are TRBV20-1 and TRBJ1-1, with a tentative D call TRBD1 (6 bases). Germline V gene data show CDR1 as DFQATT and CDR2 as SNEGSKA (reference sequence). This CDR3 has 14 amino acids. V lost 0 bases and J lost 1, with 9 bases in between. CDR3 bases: TGCAGTGCTAGAGACCCGGGACAGAACACTGAAGCTTTCTTT. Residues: CSARDPGQNTEAFF.

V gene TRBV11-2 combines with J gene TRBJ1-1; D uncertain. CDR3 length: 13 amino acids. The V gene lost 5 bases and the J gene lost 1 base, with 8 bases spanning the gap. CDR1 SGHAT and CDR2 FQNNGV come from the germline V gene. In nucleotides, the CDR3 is TGTGCCAGCAGCAATACAAGGAACACTGAAGCTTTCTTT. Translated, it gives CASSNTRNTEAFF.

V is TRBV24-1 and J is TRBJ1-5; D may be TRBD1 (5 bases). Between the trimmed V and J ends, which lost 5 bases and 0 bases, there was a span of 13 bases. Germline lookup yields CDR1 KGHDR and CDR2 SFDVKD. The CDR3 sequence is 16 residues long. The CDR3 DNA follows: TGTGCCACCAGTGTACGGGGGGAGCTTAGCAATCAGCCCCAGCATTTT. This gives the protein CATSVRGELSNQPQHF.

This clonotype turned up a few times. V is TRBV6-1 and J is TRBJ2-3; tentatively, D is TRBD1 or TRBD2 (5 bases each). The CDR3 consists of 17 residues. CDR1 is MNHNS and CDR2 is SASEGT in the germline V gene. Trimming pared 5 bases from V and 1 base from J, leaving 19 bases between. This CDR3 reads CASSQSLLGVGTDTQYF. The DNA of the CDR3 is TGTGCCAGCAGTCAATCCTTACTAGGGGTCGGCACAGATACGCAGTATTTT.